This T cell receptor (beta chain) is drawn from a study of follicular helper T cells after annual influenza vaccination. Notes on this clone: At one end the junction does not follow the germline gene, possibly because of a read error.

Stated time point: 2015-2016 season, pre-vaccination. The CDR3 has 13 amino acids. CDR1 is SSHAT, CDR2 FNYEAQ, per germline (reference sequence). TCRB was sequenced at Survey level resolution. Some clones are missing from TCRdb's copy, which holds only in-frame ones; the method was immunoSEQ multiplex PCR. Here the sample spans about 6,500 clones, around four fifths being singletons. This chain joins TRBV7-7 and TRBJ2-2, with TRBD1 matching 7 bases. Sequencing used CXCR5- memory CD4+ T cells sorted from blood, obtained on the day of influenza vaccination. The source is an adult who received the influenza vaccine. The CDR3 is CASSLTGTGELFF. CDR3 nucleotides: TGTGCTAGCAGCCTGACAGGGACCGGGGAGCTGTTTTTT.